This entry is about one TCR beta chain. What it recognizes is unknown. PCR amplification relied on 60 Vbeta primers (plus 13 Jbeta primers). Using immunoSEQ multiplex PCR, the repertoire was profiled, and TCRdb retains in-frame clones only, with some absent. The sample yields under 200,000 clones, 60% to 85% seen once. This specimen belongs to a study of cytomegalovirus exposure and HLA in healthy donors. Study at large: Most donors, 81% of over 350 genotyped, fell in the Caucasian-associated ancestry cluster. Study-wide findings and caveats: One variant, a missense change in DCLRE1C, was linked in a later analysis to TCR beta V- and J-gene trimming. Cytomegalovirus association was listed for approximately 150 TCR beta chains.

The germline V gene encodes CDR1 LGHNA and CDR2 YNFKEQ. V gave up 4 bases and J gave up 5 bases; unmatched junction bases: 7. The length of the CDR3 is 15 residues. Unrecorded immune exposure was likely among donors, who were nominally healthy when sampled. J is TRBJ1-5 and V is TRBV4-2, with 8 bases matching TRBD1. The receptor's source is a woman aged 40 to 50 in good health and CMV-seropositive. The sequenced sample consisted of PBMCs. CDR3 sequence (DNA): TGTGCCAGCAGCCTCACGACAGGGGAGGATCAGCCCCAGCATTTT. Translated: CASSLTTGEDQPQHF.